One and the same sample provided the 13 T cell receptor beta chains below, sequenced in a study of cytomegalovirus exposure and HLA in healthy donors (dated by TCRdb to about 2017). Library preparation employed the immunoSEQ multiplex PCR assay. Entries here come from immuneACCESS through TCRdb and include only in-frame sequences with V and J called. Some clones fail to appear in such tables; in the studies checked, an unresolved V gene covers under half of the shortfall, and the cause of the remainder is unknown. The sample yields 200,000 to 250,000 clones; approximately 88% were counted once. The leading ten clones occupy more than 13% of the sample. Sample: PBMCs. Receptors originate from a woman in her 30s in good health and CMV-seropositive.

The chain employs TRBV10-3 and TRBJ1-2, with D perhaps TRBD1 (5 bases). The CDR3 spans 12 residues. Germline loops: CDR1 ENHRY, CDR2 SYGVKD. Trimming removed 7 bases at V and 4 bases at J, with 10 bases between. The CDR3 DNA reads as TGTGCCATCATTCGGGGGACCTATGGCTACACCTTC. This sequence encodes CAIIRGTYGYTF.

This clone was counted at least ten times. The chain couples TRBV5-6 to TRBJ2-5, with D hard to call. The CDR3 is 11 amino acids. Per the germline V gene, CDR1 is SGHDT and CDR2 is YYEEEE. The ends were cut back, 2 bases at V and 7 bases at J, with 6 bases in the middle. The CDR3 loop reads CASSFGMTQYF. The CDR3 DNA reads as TGTGCCAGCAGCTTTGGGATGACCCAGTACTTC.

V and J are TRBV30 and TRBJ1-2; 11 bases are shared with TRBD1. V lost 4 bases, J lost 6 bases, and 19 bases stayed unmatched. Germline values: CDR1 GTSNPN, CDR2 SVGIG (reference sequence). The CDR3 runs to 18 residues. The CDR3 DNA sequence: TGTGCCTGGACCCCCCCCGGGACAGGGGGGCGATCAGGGGATGGCTACACCTTC. Its protein product is CAWTPPGTGGRSGDGYTF.

The rearrangement links TRBV29-1 to TRBJ2-5, with 10 bases identical to TRBD2. V gave up 2 bases and J gave up 7 bases; unmatched junction bases: 16. From germline, CDR1 is SQVTM and CDR2 ANQGSEA. The CDR3 is made up of 17 amino acids. CDR3 in amino acids: CSVERGLAGDGARTQYF. CDR3 DNA: TGCAGCGTTGAAAGGGGTCTAGCGGGAGATGGGGCCCGGACCCAGTACTTC.

The chain combines TRBV13 with TRBJ1-2; 11 nucleotides line up with TRBD1. CDR3 size: 16 residues. Germline values: CDR1 PRHDT, CDR2 FYEKMQ (reference sequence). V trimming: 2 bases; J trimming: 2 bases; junction bases outside the gene matches: 4. CDR3 sequence reads: CASSLKGDRGNYGYTF. The CDR3 DNA sequence: TGTGCCAGCAGCTTAAAAGGGGACAGGGGGAACTATGGCTACACCTTC.

V is TRBV27 and J is TRBJ1-1; TRBD1 matches 7 bases. Germline loops: CDR1 MNHEY, CDR2 SMNVEV (reference sequence). The V gene end was trimmed by 7 bases and the J gene end by 1 base; junction bases not matched to a gene: 12. The length of the CDR3 is 16 residues. CDR3 sequence reads: CASTFQYRGKNTEAFF. DNA of the CDR3: TGTGCCAGCACGTTCCAATACAGGGGAAAGAACACTGAAGCTTTCTTT.

This chain joins TRBV2 and TRBJ2-7; possibly TRBD1 for D (6 bases). V lost 6 bases and J lost 2, with 11 bases in between. This CDR3 is built from 13 residues. Germline CDR1 SNHLY, CDR2 FYNNEI. Here the CDR3 reads CASSTGPTYEQYF. CDR3 DNA: TGTGCCAGCAGCACAGGGCCCACCTACGAGCAGTACTTC. Together with reference TRBV2 and TRBJ2-7, the CDR3 gives the full variable domain: EPEVTQTPSHQVTQMGQEVILRCVPISNHLYFYWYRQILGQKVEFLVSFYNNEISEKSEIFDDQFSVERPDGSNFTLKIRSTKLEDSAMYFCASSTGPTYEQYFGPGTRLTVT.

The CDR3 spells CAISPQGDYEQYF. The DNA for the CDR3 is TGTGCCATCAGTCCTCAGGGGGATTACGAGCAGTACTTC. This rearrangement joins TRBV10-3 to TRBJ2-7; 7 nucleotides align to TRBD1. This CDR3 region has 13 residues. V lost 5 bases and J lost 4; bases outside the gene matches: 5. Germline V lookup: CDR1 ENHRY, CDR2 SYGVKD.

In its sample, this clone was seen once. The chain is built from TRBV6-1 and TRBJ1-1; D unresolved. Germline values: CDR1 MNHNS, CDR2 SASEGT. CDR3 length: 14 amino acids. V dropped 5 bases and J dropped 2 bases, with 12 bases sitting between them. The CDR3 DNA reads TGTGCCAGCAGTTTTGTGGCAGACAACACTGAAGCTTTCTTT. Translating it yields CASSFVADNTEAFF.

V gene TRBV9 combines with J gene TRBJ2-1, with D possibly being TRBD1 (6 bases). The ends were cut back, 0 bases at V and 5 bases at J, with 9 bases in the middle. Germline loops: CDR1 SGDLS, CDR2 YYNGEE. This CDR3 comprises 14 residues. This CDR3 is CASSVGQDNNEQFF. CDR3 DNA sequence: TGTGCCAGCAGCGTAGGACAGGACAACAATGAGCAGTTCTTC. Looking up the rest from reference TRBV9 and TRBJ2-1 gives the full variable domain: DSGVTQTPKHLITATGQRVTLRCSPRSGDLSVYWYQQSLDQGLQFLIQYYNGEERAKGNILERFSAQQFPDLHSELNLSSLELGDSALYFCASSVGQDNNEQFFGPGTRLTVL.

The chain carries TRBV10-3 and TRBJ2-7, with D possibly TRBD1 on 5 matching bases. Trimming left V 4 bases short and J 5 bases short, with 15 bases between. The germline V gene encodes CDR1 ENHRY and CDR2 SYGVKD. The CDR3 length is 14 residues. The CDR3 region is CAISGTQVGDEQYF. The CDR3 DNA sequence: TGTGCCATCAGTGGGACACAGGTAGGGGACGAGCAGTACTTC.

The chain couples TRBV10-3 to TRBJ2-2, with D perhaps being TRBD1 or TRBD2 (5 bases each). Germline-derived CDR1 and CDR2 are ENHRY and SYGVKD. The CDR3 sequence is 14 residues long. V was pared by 0 bases and J by 7 bases, with 9 bases between. CDR3 nucleotides: TGTGCCATCAGTGAGTCGGGGACCGTCGGGGAGCTGTTTTTT. It yields the protein CAISESGTVGELFF.

This sequence joins TRBV2 and TRBJ2-7; D perhaps matches TRBD2 (5 bases). V lost 2 bases to trimming and J lost 2 bases, with 7 bases between them. The germline CDR1 and CDR2 sequences are SNHLY and FYNNEI. This CDR3 has 13 amino acids. The CDR3 bases are TGTGCCAGCAGTGAATGGGAGACCTACGAGCAGTACTTC. This sequence encodes CASSEWETYEQYF. The variable domain in full, with the rest retrieved from reference TRBV2 and TRBJ2-7, is EPEVTQTPSHQVTQMGQEVILRCVPISNHLYFYWYRQILGQKVEFLVSFYNNEISEKSEIFDDQFSVERPDGSNFTLKIRSTKLEDSAMYFCASSEWETYEQYFGPGTRLTVT.